Below are 18 T cell receptor beta chains sequenced from a single sample in a study of blood T cell repertoires in COVID-19. The data were produced by immunoSEQ multiplex PCR, yet TCRdb's version contains in-frame clones alone and is incomplete. The sample lists around 58,000 clones; 91% were seen once. Sequenced sample: peripheral blood. Receptors were obtained from an older woman with active or convalescent COVID-19.

The genes are TRBV7-8 and TRBJ1-2, with 7 nucleotides matching TRBD1. The CDR3 has 12 residues. Trimming removed 2 bases from V and 10 bases from J; junction bases left unmatched: 4. CDR1 is SGHVS and CDR2 is FQNEAQ in the germline V gene. In nucleotides, the CDR3 is TGTGCCAGCAGCTTACGGGACAGTGACTACACCTTC. It is translated as CASSLRDSDYTF.

V is TRBV10-3 and J is TRBJ2-3; 11 nucleotides align to TRBD2. This CDR3 contains 16 residues. Trimming took 2 bases from V and 3 from J; bases not matched to a gene: 4. In germline, CDR1 is ENHRY, CDR2 SYGVKD. As DNA, the CDR3 is TGTGCCATCAGTGAGCCCTTAGCGGGAGGGACAGATACGCAGTATTTT. As protein: CAISEPLAGGTDTQYF.

The CDR3 region is CASSSREGEGYTF. The CDR3 DNA reads as TGTGCCAGCTCGTCACGGGAAGGAGAAGGCTACACCTTC. The chain joins TRBV18 to TRBJ1-2; unclear D gene. CDR1 KGHSH and CDR2 LQKENI come from the germline V gene. CDR3 size: 13 residues. Trimming cost V 6 bases and J 8 bases, with 16 bases left between them.

This clone appeared a single time. The chain recombines TRBV29-1 with TRBJ2-3; TRBD2 matches 12 bases. The CDR3 consists of 17 residues. V lost 3 bases and J lost 1; bases outside the gene matches: 8. CDR1 is SQVTM and CDR2 is ANQGSEA in the germline V gene. Written as DNA, the CDR3 is TGCAGCGTTGATCTAGGGCGGACTAGCGGGGGCACAGATACGCAGTATTTT. This gives the protein CSVDLGRTSGGTDTQYF.

V usage is TRBV30 and J usage is TRBJ2-3; 8 positions match TRBD2. Trimming at V came to 1 base and at J to 6 bases, leaving 3 bases not matched to a gene. This CDR3 contains 13 residues. The germline CDR1 and CDR2 sequences are GTSNPN and SVGIG (reference sequence). CDR3 nucleotides: TGTGCCTGGAGTGCCGGGGGGGCGGATACGCAGTATTTT. Its protein is CAWSAGGADTQYF.

V and J are TRBV18 and TRBJ1-1; 8 bases line up with TRBD1. The germline V gene encodes CDR1 KGHSH and CDR2 LQKENI. The J segment lost 10 bases and the V segment lost 3 bases, leaving 16 bases of the junction unmatched. This CDR3 spans 16 amino acids. CDR3 loop: CASSPTGGRAELGAFF. CDR3 nucleotides: TGTGCCAGCTCACCCACAGGGGGGCGCGCGGAACTAGGAGCTTTCTTT.

The chain combines TRBV2 with TRBJ1-6; D is uncertain. Germline V gene data show CDR1 as SNHLY and CDR2 as FYNNEI. This CDR3 has 14 residues. Trimming pared 7 bases from V and 3 bases from J, leaving 10 bases between. CDR3 protein: CASTLQLYNSPLHF. The DNA for the CDR3 is TGTGCCAGCACCCTACAGCTCTATAATTCACCCCTCCACTTT.

V gene TRBV5-8 combines with J gene TRBJ1-3; no clear D. The V gene lost 0 bases and the J gene lost 0 bases, with 13 bases spanning the gap. CDR1 is SGHTS and CDR2 is YDEGEE in the germline V gene. The CDR3 spans 17 residues. The DNA for the CDR3 is TGTGCCAGCAGCTTGGTCATTACGAGGAGCTCTGGAAACACCATATATTTT. It is translated as CASSLVITRSSGNTIYF.

The rearrangement joins TRBV9 to TRBJ2-7, with a weak D call TRBD2 (5 bases). From germline, CDR1 is SGDLS and CDR2 YYNGEE. Deletions cut 5 bases from V and 2 bases from J, with 14 bases between. The length of the CDR3 is 14 residues. CDR3 sequence: CASSPGLGPYEQYF. The CDR3 region has the DNA TGTGCCAGCAGTCCGGGGTTAGGACCCTACGAGCAGTACTTC. The full variable domain, in which reference TRBV9 and TRBJ2-7 provide the parts outside the CDR3, is DSGVTQTPKHLITATGQRVTLRCSPRSGDLSVYWYQQSLDQGLQFLIQYYNGEERAKGNILERFSAQQFPDLHSELNLSSLELGDSALYFCASSPGLGPYEQYFGPGTRLTVT.

This clone was seen only once. This sequence joins TRBV6-6 and TRBJ2-7, with D possibly matching TRBD1 (5 bases). This CDR3 is built from 16 residues. Trimming took 2 bases from V and 1 from J, leaving 15 bases between them. Germline CDR1 and CDR2: MNHNY and SVGAGI (reference sequence). In DNA, the CDR3 is TGTGCCAGCAGTTACCCCCCGACAGCGACGTCCTACGAGCAGTACTTC. Its translation: CASSYPPTATSYEQYF.

This sequence joins TRBV28 and TRBJ2-3, with a tentative D call TRBD2 (7 bases). V was trimmed by 2 bases and J by 5 bases, leaving 14 bases between them. Germline CDR1 reads MDHEN; CDR2 reads SYDVKM. The CDR3 is 15 amino acids. In nucleotides, the CDR3 is TGTGCCAGCAGTTTAGGGGGGGGGCCATTAGATACGCAGTATTTT. Translating gives CASSLGGGPLDTQYF.

This chain joins TRBV6-2 or TRBV6-3 and TRBJ2-1; unclear D gene. This CDR3 has 15 amino acids. Germline CDR1 and CDR2: MNHEY and SVGEGT. Trimming left V 4 bases short and J 2 bases short, with 12 bases between. The CDR3 DNA sequence: TGTGCCAGCAGTTGGCAGGTAATTCCCTACAATGAGCAGTTCTTC. This encodes CASSWQVIPYNEQFF.

A single count supports this clone. The CDR3 loop reads CASSVTSGVSTDTQYF. CDR3 coding DNA: TGTGCCAGCAGCGTGACTAGCGGGGTGAGCACAGATACGCAGTATTTT. The chain carries TRBV9 and TRBJ2-3; 11 nucleotides agree with TRBD2. CDR1 is SGDLS, CDR2 YYNGEE, per germline. The CDR3 length is 16 residues. The junction had 2 bases not matched to a gene; V was cut back by 2 bases and J by 0 bases. The full variable domain, completed using reference TRBV9 and TRBJ2-3, is DSGVTQTPKHLITATGQRVTLRCSPRSGDLSVYWYQQSLDQGLQFLIQYYNGEERAKGNILERFSAQQFPDLHSELNLSSLELGDSALYFCASSVTSGVSTDTQYFGPGTRLTVL.

The rearrangement uses TRBV30 and TRBJ2-5, with 13 bases identical to TRBD2. The CDR3 has 18 residues. The V gene's germline CDR1 is GTSNPN and CDR2 SVGIG (reference sequence). V gave up 0 bases and J gave up 2 bases; unmatched junction bases: 9. The CDR3 sequence: CAWSVTRTSGSGQETQYF. CDR3 DNA sequence: TGTGCCTGGAGTGTTACCCGGACTAGCGGGAGTGGGCAAGAGACCCAGTACTTC. The whole variable domain, remainder taken from reference TRBV30 and TRBJ2-5, is SQTIHQWPATLVQPVGSPLSLECTVEGTSNPNLYWYRQAAGRGLQLLFYSVGIGQISSEVPQNLSASRPQDRQFILSSKKLLLSDSGFYLCAWSVTRTSGSGQETQYFGPGTRLLVL.

CDR3 nucleotides: TGTGCCAGCAGCCAGGGACGGGACAGGGACTCACCCCTCCACTTT. Amino acid sequence: CASSQGRDRDSPLHF. The chain has TRBV4-2 and TRBJ1-6; 9 positions agree with TRBD1. Trimming cost V 3 bases and J 10 bases; bases outside gene matches: 7. This CDR3 is built from 15 residues. CDR1 and CDR2 from the germline V gene are LGHNA and YNFKEQ.

This chain connects TRBV7-9 to TRBJ1-1, with 7 bases identical to TRBD1. J lost 4 bases, V lost 7 bases, and 3 bases had no gene match. Germline CDR1 SEHNR, CDR2 FQNEAQ (reference sequence). The CDR3 is 12 residues long. The CDR3 coding sequence is TGTGCCAGCAAGGGGGCAGGCACTGAAGCTTTCTTT. This sequence encodes CASKGAGTEAFF.

The V call is TRBV28, the J call TRBJ1-3; D might be TRBD1 (5 bases). Trimming removed 2 bases at V and 1 base at J, with 9 bases between. CDR1 and CDR2 (germline): MDHEN, SYDVKM. CDR3 length equals 15 residues. This CDR3 reads CASSLPRASGNTIYF. In nucleotides, the CDR3 is TGTGCCAGCAGTTTACCCAGGGCGTCTGGAAACACCATATATTTT.

A few counts support this clone. V and J are TRBV24-1 and TRBJ1-5; a possible D gene is TRBD1 (6 bases). The CDR3 is 15 residues long. Trimming cost V 2 bases and J 3 bases, with 10 bases left between them. Germline CDR1 and CDR2: KGHDR and SFDVKD. The CDR3 loop is CATSDSGQLNQPQHF. DNA of the CDR3: TGTGCCACCAGTGATTCCGGACAGCTCAATCAGCCCCAGCATTTT.